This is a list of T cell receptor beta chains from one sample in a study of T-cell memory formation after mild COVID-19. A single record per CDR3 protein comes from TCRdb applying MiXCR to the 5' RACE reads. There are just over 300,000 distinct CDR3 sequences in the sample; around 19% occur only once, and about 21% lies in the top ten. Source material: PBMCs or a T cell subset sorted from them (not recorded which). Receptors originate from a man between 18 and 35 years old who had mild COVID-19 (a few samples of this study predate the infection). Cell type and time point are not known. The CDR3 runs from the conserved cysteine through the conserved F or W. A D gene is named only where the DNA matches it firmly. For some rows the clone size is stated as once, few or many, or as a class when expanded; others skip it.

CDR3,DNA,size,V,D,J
CASSVDSFNEQFF,TGTGCCAGCAGCGTGGACAGCTTCAATGAGCAGTTCTTC,-,TRBV7-8,-,TRBJ2-1
CASSDSWGSNQPQHF,TGTGCCAGCAGCGACAGCTGGGGGAGCAATCAGCCCCAGCATTTT,-,TRBV7-2,-,TRBJ1-5
CATSPRDRSTDTQYF,TGTGCCACCTCTCCCCGGGACAGAAGCACAGATACGCAGTATTTT,few,TRBV28,TRBD1,TRBJ2-3
CSARELRGGSYNEQFF,TGCAGTGCTAGAGAGCTGCGGGGGGGCTCCTACAATGAGCAGTTCTTC,-,TRBV20-1,TRBD2,TRBJ2-1
CASSKAPGQGEKLFF,TGTGCCAGCAGCAAAGCTCCGGGCCAAGGGGAAAAACTGTTTTTT,few,TRBV7-2,-,TRBJ1-4
CASSPRQNEKLFF,TGTGCCAGCTCACCTCGACAGAATGAAAAACTGTTTTTT,many,TRBV18,-,TRBJ1-4
CSVGAGTNYGYTF,TGCAGCGTTGGTGCAGGGACTAACTATGGCTACACCTTC,-,TRBV29-1,-,TRBJ1-2
CASSSYSGQGVGELFF,TGTGCCAGCAGCTCCTATTCGGGACAGGGAGTCGGGGAGCTGTTTTTT,-,TRBV7-2,TRBD1,TRBJ2-2
CATSTSPGGGSYNEQFF,TGTGCCACCAGCACTTCTCCGGGGGGTGGTTCCTACAATGAGCAGTTCTTC,-,TRBV15,TRBD2,TRBJ2-1
CASSPYGGETQYF,TGTGCCAGCAGCCCCTACGGCGGGGAGACCCAGTACTTC,-,TRBV7-3,-,TRBJ2-5
CASSGVGASYEQYF,TGCGCCAGCAGCGGTGTAGGGGCCTCCTACGAGCAGTACTTC,few,TRBV5-1,-,TRBJ2-7
CASSYGGNTGELFF,TGTGCCAGCAGTTACGGTGGGAACACCGGGGAGCTGTTTTTT,-,TRBV6-5,-,TRBJ2-2
CASSEGSGGAKNIQYF,TGTGCCAGCAGCGAGGGTAGCGGGGGCGCCAAAAACATTCAGTACTTC,-,TRBV25-1,TRBD2,TRBJ2-4
CASSNPRLAGETQYF,TGTGCCAGCAGTAATCCCCGATTAGCGGGAGAGACCCAGTACTTC,-,TRBV12-3/TRBV12-4,TRBD2,TRBJ2-5
CASSVAVEGTRGGYTF,TGTGCCAGCAGCGTAGCGGTAGAGGGGACCAGAGGAGGCTACACCTTC,-,TRBV9,-,TRBJ1-2
CASSNRAWDTQYF,TGTGCCAGCAGCAACCGGGCCTGGGACACGCAGTATTTT,-,TRBV7-3,-,TRBJ2-3
CASSFAGVGTDTQYF,TGCGCCAGCAGCTTCGCGGGGGTCGGCACAGATACGCAGTATTTT,-,TRBV5-1,TRBD2,TRBJ2-3
CASSQDGRGRAHTQYF,TGCGCCAGCAGCCAAGATGGGCGGGGGCGCGCCCATACGCAGTATTTT,few,TRBV4-3,-,TRBJ2-3
CASSWQVVYEQYF,TGTGCCAGCTCATGGCAGGTCGTATACGAGCAGTACTTC,-,TRBV18,-,TRBJ2-7
CASSYDGNTIYF,TGTGCCAGCAGTTACGACGGAAACACCATATATTTT,few,TRBV6-2/TRBV6-3,-,TRBJ1-3
CASSQGPGVENIQYF,TGCGCCAGCAGCCAAGGGCCCGGGGTGGAAAACATTCAGTACTTC,-,TRBV4-3,-,TRBJ2-4
CASSRTERNTEAFF,TGTGCCAGCAGCCGGACAGAGAGGAACACTGAAGCTTTCTTT,-,TRBV5-5,-,TRBJ1-1
CSVDMGSGQPQHF,TGCAGCGTTGATATGGGAAGCGGCCAGCCCCAGCATTTT,-,TRBV29-1,-,TRBJ1-5
CASSLASGLPTQYF,TGTGCCAGCAGCTTAGCGTCAGGCTTGCCTACGCAGTATTTT,few,TRBV7-9,-,TRBJ2-3
CASGPGVQPQHF,TGTGCTAGTGGCCCAGGGGTTCAGCCCCAGCATTTT,few,TRBV12-5,-,TRBJ1-5
CASLLAGGETQYF,TGCGCCAGCCTCCTAGCGGGCGGGGAGACCCAGTACTTC,few,TRBV5-1,TRBD2,TRBJ2-5
CASSYRSYEQYF,TGTGCCAGCAGTTACAGGTCCTACGAGCAGTACTTC,few,TRBV12-3/TRBV12-4,-,TRBJ2-7
CASHAGTDTQYF,TGCGCCAGCCACGCGGGAACAGATACGCAGTATTTT,few,TRBV5-1,-,TRBJ2-3
CASSQRGLQETQYF,TGCGCCAGCAGCCAGCGGGGGCTACAAGAGACCCAGTACTTC,-,TRBV4-1,-,TRBJ2-5